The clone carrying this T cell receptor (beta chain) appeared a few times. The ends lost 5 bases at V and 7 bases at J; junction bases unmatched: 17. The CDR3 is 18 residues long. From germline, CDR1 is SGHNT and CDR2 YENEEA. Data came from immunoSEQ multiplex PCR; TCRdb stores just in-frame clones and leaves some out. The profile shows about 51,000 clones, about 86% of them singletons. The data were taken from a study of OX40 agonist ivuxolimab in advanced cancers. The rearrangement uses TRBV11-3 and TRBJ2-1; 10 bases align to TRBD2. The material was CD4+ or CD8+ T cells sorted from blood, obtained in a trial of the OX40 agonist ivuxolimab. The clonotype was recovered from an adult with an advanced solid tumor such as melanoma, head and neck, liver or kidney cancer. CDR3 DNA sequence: TGTGCCAGCAGCAACCGCATGGCCAGCGGGGGGGCAGTTAATGAGCAGTTCTTC. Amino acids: CASSNRMASGGAVNEQFF.